These T cell receptor beta chains were read from a single sample in a study of tumor and adjacent non-tumor tissue in lung cancer. TCRdb reprocessed the multiplex PCR reads with MiXCR, giving one entry per CDR3 protein. This table holds around 74,000 distinct CDR3 sequences, under 70% found once. Sample: lung tumor tissue. These receptor sequences come from a woman between 65 and 79 years old with non-small cell lung cancer. Each CDR3 is given with its conserved first and last residue. The D gene is left open where the match is weak. Where a row states a size, it is once, few, many or the class of an expanded clone; other rows omit it.

TRBD1 | - | TRBJ1-6 | TRBV5-1 | TGCGCCAGCAGGCCGGGACAGGGGGCAAATTCACCCATCCACTTT | CASRPGQGANSPIHF
TRBD1 | medium-sized | TRBJ1-1 | TRBV12-3/TRBV12-4 | TGTGCCAGCAGTCCCGATGACAGGGCCACTGAAGCTTTCTTT | CASSPDDRATEAFF
- | - | TRBJ2-3 | TRBV6-1 | TGTGCCAGCAGACTTGAACGGAGATGGGGCACAGATATGCAGTATTTT | CASRLERRWGTDMQYF
- | - | TRBJ1-1 | TRBV5-4 | TGTACCAGCAGGGACGCAAGGGGGAGGGCTGAAGCTTTCTTT | CTSRDARGRAEAFF
TRBD2 | once | TRBJ2-1 | TRBV20-1 | TGCATTGCTAGCGGAGAGTTCGGGCAGTTCTTC | CIASGEFGQFF
- | large | TRBJ2-1 | TRBV7-9 | TGTGCCAGCAGTCAGTCGGTCTACAATGAGCAGTTCTTC | CASSQSVYNEQFF
TRBD1 | - | TRBJ1-1 | TRBV5-1 | TGCGCCAGCAGCTTGGCGGGACAGTCGGCGAGGACTGAAGTTTTCTTT | CASSLAGQSARTEVFF
TRBD1 | once | TRBJ2-4 | TRBV6-5 | TGTGCCAACGGTTACCACCCGGGACAGGTCATTCAGTACTTC | CANGYHPGQVIQYF
- | few | TRBJ1-1 | TRBV7-9 | TGTGCCAGCAGCTTGGACGGGGGCTTCCTGAACACTGAAGCTTTCTTT | CASSLDGGFLNTEAFF
TRBD1 | - | TRBJ1-5 | TRBV5-5 | TGTACCAACAGCTTGCAGGGGGCGGGGAATCAGCACCAGCATTTT | CTNSLQGAGNQHQHF
- | - | TRBJ2-1 | TRBV7-9 | TGTACCAGTAGTCAGTCTGTCTACAATGAGCAGTTCTTC | CTSSQSVYNEQFF
- | - | TRBJ2-3 | TRBV6-5 | TGTACCAGCAGTTACTTTGGAGGGACTCACTACCCAGATAGGCAGTATTTT | CTSSYFGGTHYPDRQYF
TRBD2 | - | TRBJ2-3 | TRBV20-1 | TGCAGTGCCCGAGTCTTGTTAGCGGGAGAAACAGATACGCAGTATTTT | CSARVLLAGETDTQYF
- | - | TRBJ1-1 | TRBV11-1 | TGTGCCAGCAGCCCCTTAGGAGGGTACCTGAACACTGAAGCTTTCTTT | CASSPLGGYLNTEAFF
- | - | TRBJ1-6 | TRBV29-1 | TGCAGCGTTGCGACGGGCCCAAATTCACCCCTCCACTTT | CSVATGPNSPLHF
- | - | TRBJ2-2 | TRBV20-1 | - | CSARVGQGITGELFF